This T cell receptor beta chain was sequenced for a study of graft-versus-host responses after intestinal transplantation (dated by TCRdb to about 2021). In terms of the full investigation: Recipients received multivisceral, liver-intestinal, or isolated intestinal transplants. All recipients received anti-thymocyte globulin induction followed by maintenance tacrolimus and steroids for around 3 years. After intestinal transplantation, graft-versus-host and host-versus-graft alloreactive T cell clones were followed in the graft, circulation and bone marrow using bulk TCR-beta CDR3 sequencing. Alloreactive clones were identified by sequencing pre-transplant mixed lymphocyte reaction products and comparing these products with unstimulated pre-transplant donor and recipient T cells. The cohort enrolled 24 intestinal transplant recipients including one retransplant, and 3 patients lacking pretransplant specimens were excluded. A peak of at least 4% donor T cells among recipient peripheral blood mononuclear cells was the definition used for donor T cell macrochimerism. Samples from a few later patients were sequenced in-house on an Illumina MiSeq with MiXCR processing rather than by the commercial service. General findings and caveats noted by the study authors: The relatively low number and heterogeneity of intestinal transplant patients limited the conclusions. GvH clones turned up in recipient bone marrow, with some appearing earlier in ileal mucosa or blood, a pattern consistent with an intestinal mucosal origin. In patients with donor T cell macrochimerism, the allografts had high GvH to HvG T cell clonal ratios. Peak levels of circulating GvH clones were associated with declines in HvG clones early after transplant.

A remark on this clone: This clone's antigen is unknown. No much larger clone is present one base from it, and per-base qualities are unavailable.

Taken from cysteine to phenylalanine, the CDR3 has 14 residues. Just CDR3 DNA is preserved here, 42 bases in frame from base 1. Reading the germline V gene (reference sequence) gives CDR1 LNHDA and CDR2 SQIVND. V and J are truncated by 7 bases and 6 bases respectively, leaving an intervening sequence of 18 bases. The library was built by means of the immunoSEQ multiplex PCR assay. For most patients, high-throughput TCR-beta CDR3 sequencing of genomic DNA was performed by Adaptive Biotechnologies. On the authors' methods: Adaptive's ImmunoSEQ software was the source of the TCR sequencing data for about 20 patients, while three other patients were processed with MiXCR and VDJtools. Because the origin of CDR3 nucleotide sequences shared between donor and recipient could not be assigned, those sequences were removed. To count as alloreactive, a clone needed at least 2-fold expansion over unstimulated cells and a minimum CFSE-low frequency of 0.002% (template counts) or 0.001% (read counts). Mappable clones were those detected in sequenced pre-transplant spleen, lymph node, or MLR CFSE-low populations of the donor or recipient. The cumulative frequency of alloreactive clones was calculated as a percentage of all sequences, weighted by copy number. In its TCRdb copy, this immuneACCESS table keeps in-frame sequences only and misses some clones. Where compared with another copy, unresolved V genes explain less than half of these, and the others have no known cause. The V and J calls and clone size come from that table; D and trimming were worked out from the DNA. The sample table holds over 45,000 clones, of which approximately 90% were seen once. Less than 2% of the sample is taken by the ten largest.

Blood samples were collected up to 4 times in the first month after transplant and then at least monthly when available. Material: PBMCs, obtained 26 days after transplant. In this chain, TRBV19 is recombined with TRBJ1-1, with no confident D gene call. This TCR was recovered from a human patient who received an intestinal transplant, so some T cells may come from the graft donor. The CDR3 corresponds to CASTPREDRSEAFF. The DNA is as follows: TGTGCCAGTACCCCGAGAGAGGATAGATCTGAAGCTTTCTTT.